This TCR beta chain was identified in a study of blood T cell repertoires in COVID-19. Study background: The United States, Italy and Spain provided the acute and convalescent COVID-19 samples.

In the authors' methods: The authors estimated nucleated cell counts from reference gene primer amplification. Sequencing used immunoSEQ multiplex PCR; TCRdb keeps in-frame clones, though not all of them. V, J and clone size are those of that table, while D and trimming were read from the DNA. The sample lists approximately 270,000 clones, roughly 85% occurring once. This clone was observed a few times. The specimen sequenced was peripheral blood. The clonotype originates from an older woman with acute or convalescent COVID-19.

The CDR3 reads CASSQKTGGRSPLHF. For the CDR3, the DNA is TGTGCCAGCAGCCAAAAGACAGGGGGGAGGTCACCCCTCCACTTT. This sequence joins TRBV11-1 and TRBJ1-6; 9 bases agree with TRBD1. V lost 5 bases and J lost 10; bases outside the gene matches: 9. Germline CDR1 is SGHAT and CDR2 is FQDESV (reference sequence). The CDR3 is 15 residues long.